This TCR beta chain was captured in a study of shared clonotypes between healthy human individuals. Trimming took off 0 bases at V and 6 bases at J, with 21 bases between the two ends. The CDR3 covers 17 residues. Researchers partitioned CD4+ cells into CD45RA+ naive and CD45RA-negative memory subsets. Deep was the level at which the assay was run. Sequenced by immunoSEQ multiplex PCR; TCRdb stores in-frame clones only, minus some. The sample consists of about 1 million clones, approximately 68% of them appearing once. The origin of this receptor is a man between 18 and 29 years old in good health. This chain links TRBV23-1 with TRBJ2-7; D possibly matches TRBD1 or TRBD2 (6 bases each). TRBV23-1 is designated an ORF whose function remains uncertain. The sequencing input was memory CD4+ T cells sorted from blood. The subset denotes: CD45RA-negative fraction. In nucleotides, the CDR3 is TGCGCCAGCAGTCAATCAGGGGGGTCTTTAGCCCTACGCGAGCAGTACTTC. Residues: CASSQSGGSLALREQYF.